Listed below are T cell receptor beta chains from one sample, sequenced in a study of shared clonotypes between healthy human individuals. Data came from immunoSEQ multiplex PCR; TCRdb stores just in-frame clones and leaves some out. In the table there are approximately 2.5 million clones, about 92% of which are singletons. The sequenced sample consisted of naive CD4+ T cells sorted from blood. The receptors were gathered from a man younger than 35 in good health. CDR3s include the opening cysteine and the closing phenylalanine or tryptophan. The order of the fields is CDR3 length, D gene, J gene, V gene, clone size, CDR3 protein, CDR3 DNA. A D gene is named only where the DNA matches it firmly. The size of a clone is reported for some rows only, either as once, few or many, or as a class for expanded clones.

cdr3_length: 15; d_call: -; j_call: TRBJ2-3; v_call: TRBV5-1; clone_size: -; cdr3_aa: CASSFDSRGTDTQYF; cdr3_nt: TGCGCCAGCAGCTTTGACTCACGGGGCACAGATACGCAGTATTTT
cdr3_length: 15; d_call: -; j_call: TRBJ1-2; v_call: TRBV5-1; clone_size: -; cdr3_aa: CASSLAPGDYYGYTF; cdr3_nt: TGCGCCAGCAGCTTGGCCCCAGGGGATTATTATGGCTACACCTTC
cdr3_length: 13; d_call: TRBD1; j_call: TRBJ1-6; v_call: TRBV2; clone_size: -; cdr3_aa: CASTGTGSSPLHF; cdr3_nt: TGTGCCAGCACCGGGACAGGGTCATCACCCCTCCACTTT
cdr3_length: 15; d_call: TRBD2; j_call: TRBJ2-3; v_call: TRBV19; clone_size: -; cdr3_aa: CASSMGSSGGHTQYF; cdr3_nt: TGTGCCAGTAGTATGGGGTCTAGCGGGGGACATACGCAGTATTTT
cdr3_length: 14; d_call: TRBD1; j_call: TRBJ2-3; v_call: TRBV2; clone_size: -; cdr3_aa: CASRGQAQQDTQYF; cdr3_nt: TGTGCCAGCAGGGGACAGGCCCAGCAGGATACGCAGTATTTT
cdr3_length: 14; d_call: -; j_call: TRBJ1-6; v_call: TRBV6-5; clone_size: -; cdr3_aa: CASSYLGPVSPLHF; cdr3_nt: TGTGCCAGCAGTTACTTAGGACCAGTCTCACCCCTCCACTTT
cdr3_length: 14; d_call: TRBD1; j_call: TRBJ2-4; v_call: TRBV9; clone_size: -; cdr3_aa: CASSARTGINIQYF; cdr3_nt: TGTGCCAGCAGCGCAAGGACAGGGATAAACATTCAGTACTTC
cdr3_length: 15; d_call: TRBD1; j_call: TRBJ2-7; v_call: TRBV7-8; clone_size: -; cdr3_aa: CASSLGQGGSYEQYF; cdr3_nt: TGTGCCAGCAGCTTAGGACAGGGGGGGTCCTACGAGCAGTACTTC
cdr3_length: 13; d_call: -; j_call: TRBJ2-3; v_call: TRBV5-1; clone_size: -; cdr3_aa: CASSFGDTDTQYF; cdr3_nt: TGCGCCAGCAGCTTTGGGGATACAGATACGCAGTATTTT
cdr3_length: 11; d_call: -; j_call: TRBJ2-4; v_call: TRBV20-1; clone_size: -; cdr3_aa: CSARQLYIQYF; cdr3_nt: TGCAGTGCGAGACAGTTGTACATTCAGTACTTC
cdr3_length: 12; d_call: -; j_call: TRBJ1-1; v_call: TRBV30; clone_size: few; cdr3_aa: CAWGGRNTEAFF; cdr3_nt: TGTGCCTGGGGCGGACGGAACACTGAAGCTTTCTTT
cdr3_length: 13; d_call: -; j_call: TRBJ2-2; v_call: TRBV6-1; clone_size: -; cdr3_aa: CASGYHNTGELFF; cdr3_nt: TGTGCCAGCGGATACCATAACACCGGGGAGCTGTTTTTT
cdr3_length: 13; d_call: -; j_call: TRBJ2-5; v_call: TRBV19; clone_size: -; cdr3_aa: CASSRGHQETQYF; cdr3_nt: TGTGCCAGTAGTAGGGGACACCAAGAGACCCAGTACTTC
cdr3_length: 14; d_call: TRBD1; j_call: TRBJ2-7; v_call: TRBV5-6; clone_size: -; cdr3_aa: CASSWDRGPYEQYF; cdr3_nt: TGTGCCAGCAGCTGGGACAGGGGGCCCTACGAGCAGTACTTC
cdr3_length: 15; d_call: TRBD2; j_call: TRBJ2-5; v_call: TRBV5-6; clone_size: -; cdr3_aa: CASTHPREGPETQYF; cdr3_nt: TGTGCCAGCACCCATCCGAGGGAGGGACCAGAGACCCAGTACTTC
cdr3_length: 15; d_call: TRBD1; j_call: TRBJ1-3; v_call: TRBV5-1; clone_size: -; cdr3_aa: CASSLTGGEGNTIYF; cdr3_nt: TGCGCCAGCAGCCTGACAGGGGGTGAAGGAAACACCATATATTTT
cdr3_length: 18; d_call: TRBD2; j_call: TRBJ2-1; v_call: TRBV15; clone_size: -; cdr3_aa: CATSRDWGSGRAVNEQFF; cdr3_nt: TGTGCCACCAGCAGAGATTGGGGTAGCGGGAGGGCCGTCAATGAGCAGTTCTTC
cdr3_length: 14; d_call: -; j_call: TRBJ1-5; v_call: TRBV9; clone_size: -; cdr3_aa: CASSPGKGNQPQHF; cdr3_nt: TGTGCCAGCAGCCCCGGGAAGGGCAATCAGCCCCAGCATTTT
cdr3_length: 16; d_call: -; j_call: TRBJ2-7; v_call: TRBV7-9; clone_size: -; cdr3_aa: CASSFSAVGGISGQYF; cdr3_nt: TGTGCCAGCAGCTTCTCGGCGGTTGGGGGCATATCAGGGCAGTACTTC
cdr3_length: 15; d_call: -; j_call: TRBJ1-2; v_call: TRBV19; clone_size: -; cdr3_aa: CASSIGTGGSYGYTF; cdr3_nt: TGTGCCAGTAGTATAGGAACTGGGGGGAGCTATGGCTACACCTTC
cdr3_length: 16; d_call: TRBD2; j_call: TRBJ2-3; v_call: TRBV4-1; clone_size: -; cdr3_aa: CASSHPRRGGPDTQYF; cdr3_nt: TGCGCCAGCAGCCACCCCAGACGGGGGGGCCCAGATACGCAGTATTTT
cdr3_length: 12; d_call: TRBD1; j_call: TRBJ2-7; v_call: TRBV19; clone_size: few; cdr3_aa: CASTDRAYEQYF; cdr3_nt: TGTGCCAGTACAGACAGGGCCTACGAGCAGTACTTC
cdr3_length: 16; d_call: -; j_call: TRBJ2-3; v_call: TRBV15; clone_size: -; cdr3_aa: CATSRAGTPSTGTQYF; cdr3_nt: TGTGCCACCAGCAGAGCCGGGACACCCTCAACGGGGACGCAGTATTTT
cdr3_length: 15; d_call: TRBD1; j_call: TRBJ1-1; v_call: TRBV7-2; clone_size: -; cdr3_aa: CASSRLQGLGPEAFF; cdr3_nt: TGTGCCAGCAGCCGTCTACAGGGGCTAGGCCCTGAAGCTTTCTTT
cdr3_length: 15; d_call: TRBD2; j_call: TRBJ2-5; v_call: TRBV6-1; clone_size: -; cdr3_aa: CASSLSPGREETQYF; cdr3_nt: TGTGCCAGCAGTCTGTCTCCGGGGAGGGAAGAGACCCAGTACTTC
cdr3_length: 15; d_call: -; j_call: TRBJ1-6; v_call: TRBV11-2; clone_size: -; cdr3_aa: CASSLDLGYNSPLHF; cdr3_nt: TGTGCCAGCAGCTTGGACTTGGGTTATAATTCACCCCTCCACTTT
cdr3_length: 14; d_call: -; j_call: TRBJ2-5; v_call: TRBV11-2; clone_size: -; cdr3_aa: CASSNRDLGETQYF; cdr3_nt: TGTGCCAGCAGCAACCGGGACCTAGGAGAGACCCAGTACTTC
cdr3_length: 13; d_call: -; j_call: TRBJ2-2; v_call: TRBV18; clone_size: -; cdr3_aa: CASSPGEAGELFF; cdr3_nt: TGTGCCAGCTCACCGGGAGAGGCCGGGGAGCTGTTTTTT
cdr3_length: 21; d_call: -; j_call: TRBJ2-2; v_call: TRBV5-1; clone_size: -; cdr3_aa: CASSPVAGQGLVSTNTGELFF; cdr3_nt: TGCGCCAGCAGCCCGGTAGCGGGACAGGGTCTAGTTTCGACGAACACCGGGGAGCTGTTTTTT
cdr3_length: 14; d_call: -; j_call: TRBJ2-4; v_call: TRBV28; clone_size: once; cdr3_aa: CASSPRGAKNIQYF; cdr3_nt: TGTGCCAGCAGTCCGCGCGGAGCCAAAAACATTCAGTACTTC
cdr3_length: 13; d_call: -; j_call: TRBJ1-1; v_call: TRBV11-2; clone_size: few; cdr3_aa: CASSLTANTEAFF; cdr3_nt: TGTGCCAGCAGCTTGACTGCGAACACTGAAGCTTTCTTT
cdr3_length: 16; d_call: -; j_call: TRBJ2-1; v_call: TRBV9; clone_size: -; cdr3_aa: CASSAQGVLSYNEQFF; cdr3_nt: TGTGCCAGCAGCGCCCAAGGGGTTCTATCCTACAATGAGCAGTTCTTC
cdr3_length: 15; d_call: TRBD1; j_call: TRBJ2-1; v_call: TRBV18; clone_size: -; cdr3_aa: CASSPRSGGLNEQFF; cdr3_nt: TGTGCCAGCTCACCCAGGTCAGGGGGCTTGAATGAGCAGTTCTTC
cdr3_length: 16; d_call: TRBD2; j_call: TRBJ2-3; v_call: TRBV28; clone_size: once; cdr3_aa: CASSFSRGGATDTQYF; cdr3_nt: TGTGCCAGCAGTTTTTCCCGCGGGGGGGCCACAGATACGCAGTATTTT
cdr3_length: 15; d_call: TRBD1; j_call: TRBJ2-2; v_call: TRBV7-8; clone_size: once; cdr3_aa: CASSLQGAGTGELFF; cdr3_nt: TGTGCCAGCAGCTTACAGGGGGCGGGAACCGGGGAGCTGTTTTTT
cdr3_length: 14; d_call: -; j_call: TRBJ1-4; v_call: TRBV19; clone_size: -; cdr3_aa: CASSSGTTNEKLFF; cdr3_nt: TGTGCCAGTAGTTCCGGAACAACTAATGAAAAACTGTTTTTT
cdr3_length: 16; d_call: -; j_call: TRBJ1-3; v_call: TRBV5-1; clone_size: -; cdr3_aa: CASSLTQGGKGNTIYF; cdr3_nt: TGCGCCAGCAGCCTCACACAGGGAGGGAAAGGAAACACCATATATTTT
cdr3_length: 15; d_call: -; j_call: TRBJ1-2; v_call: TRBV7-9; clone_size: -; cdr3_aa: CASSPWNTVNYGYTF; cdr3_nt: TGTGCCAGCAGCCCTTGGAATACCGTTAACTATGGCTACACCTTC
cdr3_length: 15; d_call: -; j_call: TRBJ2-3; v_call: TRBV7-9; clone_size: -; cdr3_aa: CASSLDGLGKNTQYF; cdr3_nt: TGTGCCAGCAGCTTAGATGGGTTGGGTAAGAATACGCAGTATTTT
cdr3_length: 16; d_call: TRBD2; j_call: TRBJ2-7; v_call: TRBV19; clone_size: -; cdr3_aa: CASSIELGLAGAEQYF; cdr3_nt: TGTGCCAGTAGTATCGAATTGGGACTAGCGGGAGCCGAGCAGTACTTC
cdr3_length: 14; d_call: TRBD1; j_call: TRBJ1-1; v_call: TRBV5-6; clone_size: -; cdr3_aa: CASSAGTANTEAFF; cdr3_nt: TGTGCCAGCAGCGCAGGGACAGCGAACACTGAAGCTTTCTTT
cdr3_length: 13; d_call: TRBD1; j_call: TRBJ1-3; v_call: TRBV7-2; clone_size: -; cdr3_aa: CASVRGTGNTIYF; cdr3_nt: TGTGCCAGCGTCAGGGGGACTGGAAACACCATATATTTT
cdr3_length: 14; d_call: -; j_call: TRBJ2-5; v_call: TRBV9; clone_size: -; cdr3_aa: CASSVGGGQETQYF; cdr3_nt: TGTGCCAGCAGCGTAGGGGGAGGCCAAGAGACCCAGTACTTC
cdr3_length: 12; d_call: -; j_call: TRBJ2-7; v_call: TRBV19; clone_size: -; cdr3_aa: CASSIVTGGLHF; cdr3_nt: TGTGCCAGTAGTATAGTAACAGGAGGTCTGCACTTC
cdr3_length: 14; d_call: TRBD1; j_call: TRBJ2-7; v_call: TRBV18; clone_size: -; cdr3_aa: CASSVDRGSYEQYF; cdr3_nt: TGTGCCAGCTCAGTAGACAGGGGGTCCTACGAGCAGTACTTC
cdr3_length: 16; d_call: -; j_call: TRBJ1-5; v_call: TRBV27; clone_size: few; cdr3_aa: CASSLSASLAISPQHF; cdr3_nt: TGTGCCAGCAGTTTATCCGCCTCCCTAGCAATCAGCCCCCAGCATTTT
cdr3_length: 11; d_call: -; j_call: TRBJ2-5; v_call: TRBV9; clone_size: -; cdr3_aa: CASSEGKTQYF; cdr3_nt: TGTGCCAGCAGCGAGGGGAAGACCCAGTACTTC
cdr3_length: 13; d_call: -; j_call: TRBJ2-2; v_call: TRBV19; clone_size: -; cdr3_aa: CASRGLITGELFF; cdr3_nt: TGTGCCAGTAGAGGGCTTATCACCGGGGAGCTGTTTTTT
cdr3_length: 16; d_call: TRBD2; j_call: TRBJ2-5; v_call: TRBV5-1; clone_size: -; cdr3_aa: CASSLGASGGQETQYF; cdr3_nt: TGCGCCAGCAGCTTGGGCGCTAGCGGGGGCCAAGAGACCCAGTACTTC
cdr3_length: 18; d_call: -; j_call: TRBJ1-5; v_call: TRBV7-8; clone_size: -; cdr3_aa: CASSIHGTQGISNQPQHF; cdr3_nt: TGTGCCAGCAGCATACACGGGACCCAGGGTATTAGCAATCAGCCCCAGCATTTT
cdr3_length: 15; d_call: -; j_call: TRBJ1-6; v_call: TRBV28; clone_size: -; cdr3_aa: CASSLLGVDNSPLHF; cdr3_nt: TGTGCCAGCAGTTTACTGGGGGTTGATAATTCACCCCTCCACTTT
cdr3_length: 13; d_call: -; j_call: TRBJ1-2; v_call: TRBV27; clone_size: -; cdr3_aa: CASSRGGRDGYTF; cdr3_nt: TGTGCCAGCAGCCGAGGAGGGAGAGATGGCTACACCTTC